This T cell receptor beta chain came from a study of regulatory T cells in long-lasting Graves disease. Whole-study results and caveats: Patients with persistent Graves' had lower TCR diversity than newly diagnosed patients. Public clonotype sharing was higher in persistent than newly diagnosed patients. Study was limited to peripheral blood, excluding thyroid tissue.

This clonotype was found many times. The antigen is not known. Time point specified: newly diagnosed GD, antithyroid drugs for less than 3 months. RNA isolated from PBMCs was used to make the TCR library. The authors built TCR beta libraries using iRepertoire HTBI primers and Arm-PCR of CDR3 regions. Under the authors' procedure: Identification of gene segments yielded more than 60 TRBV and about 14 TRBJ across samples. Using its own MiXCR run on the multiplex PCR reads, TCRdb lists one record per CDR3 protein. The V and J calls and clone size come from TCRdb's table, not from the authors' own analysis. The sample contains around 250,000 distinct CDR3 sequences, around 20% of which appear only once. The CDR3 is made up of 14 amino acids. V lost 8 bases, J lost 5 bases, and 18 bases lay in between. The germline V gene has CDR1 SNHLY and CDR2 FYNNEI.

The clonotype was recovered from a female donor with Graves disease. The sequencing used peripheral blood mononuclear cells (PBMCs), collected at new diagnosis, from a patient treated with antithyroid drugs. The J gene is TRBJ2-5, the V gene TRBV2, with D possibly being TRBD1 (6 bases). The CDR3 region has the DNA TGTGCCAGCGGGGTCTTCGGGACACTTGAGACCCAGTACTTC. It translates to CASGVFGTLETQYF.